The 2 T cell receptor beta chains in this list originate from one sample, sequenced in a study of vaccination effects on CD4 cells after COVID-19. Here immunoSEQ multiplex PCR was the method, and the copy in TCRdb shows in-frame clones only, minus some. The sample shows tens of thousands of clones, over 70% of them seen only once. Using viral peptide pools, the ViraFEST assay grew out antigen-specific CD4+ T cells prior to sequencing. A roughly 11-day culture period preceded the isolation of CD4+ T cells. Participants were vaccinated with two doses of either the BNT162b2 or mRNA-1273 vaccine. Their recognized antigens are unknown. The source material was CD4+ T cells from PBMCs cultured with HCoV-229E spike peptides, sampled after COVID-19 vaccination. Receptor source: a human donor who received a COVID-19 vaccine.

The rearrangement uses TRBV7-9 and TRBJ2-5, with 10 bases matching TRBD1. CDR1 and CDR2 from the germline V gene are SEHNR and FQNEAQ (reference sequence). The J segment lost 4 bases and the V segment lost 5 bases, leaving 10 bases of the junction unmatched. The CDR3 contains 16 residues. The CDR3 DNA follows: TGTGCCAGCAGCCGATCGACAGGGGGCGGGAGAGAGACCCAGTACTTC. Translation gives CASSRSTGGGRETQYF. The full variable domain, in which reference TRBV7-9 and TRBJ2-5 provide the parts outside the CDR3, is DTGVSQNPRHKITKRGQNVTFRCDPISEHNRLYWYRQTLGQGPEFLTYFQNEAQLEKSRLLSDRFSAERPKGSFSTLEIQRTEQGDSAMYLCASSRSTGGGRETQYFGPGTRLLVL.

This clone has only one observation. The chain joins TRBV3-1 (or the pseudogene TRBV3-2) to TRBJ1-2; perhaps TRBD1 as D (6 bases). Per germline, CDR1 LGHDT and CDR2 YNNKEL (reference sequence). V lost 4 bases to trimming and J lost 5 bases, with 17 bases between them. The CDR3 spans 15 residues. The CDR3 DNA reads TGTGCCAGCAGCCTCAGGACAGCAATTTCTTATGGCTACACCTTC. Translating it yields CASSLRTAISYGYTF.